The T cell receptor (beta chain) under discussion was sequenced for a study of T cells after posttransplantation cyclophosphamide. Study-wide points: Recipient CMV seropositivity and CMV reactivation strongly tracked TRB clonality. Skin or GI-infiltrating T cells shared few TRB sequences with blood. Donor CD8+ memory clones often dominated recipient blood repertoires at later times.

The table lists this clone with many counts. The antigen remains undetermined. In germline, CDR1 is SNHLY, CDR2 FYNNEI. Deletions cut 6 bases from V and 0 bases from J, with 9 bases between. This CDR3 is built from 14 residues. Sequenced by immunoSEQ multiplex PCR; TCRdb stores in-frame clones only, minus some. The table lists over 35,000 clones, with no singletons. This TCR was recovered from a man in his forties or fifties in good health, CMV-negative, and a related stem cell transplant donor. V is TRBV2 and J is TRBJ1-5; D perhaps matches TRBD1 (6 bases). Sequencing was performed on PBMCs. The CDR3 spells CASRYRDSNQPQHF. In DNA form, the CDR3 reads TGTGCCAGCAGGTACAGGGATAGCAATCAGCCCCAGCATTTT.